This T cell receptor (beta chain) emerged from a study of vaccination and CD4 T cells after COVID-19 (dated 2022 in TCRdb). Concerning the study at large: In the convalescent cohort there were six males and four females, among whom were two Hispanic individuals, seven Caucasians, two Asians and one multiracial person. Post-COVID blood samples were collected from convalescent patients a median of around 96 days after diagnosis, with a range of about 30 to 161 days. Each participant got two doses of either the Pfizer-BioNTech BNT162b2 vaccine (n=8) or the Moderna mRNA-1273 vaccine (n=2). In an earlier paper using these donors, memory CD4+ T cell crossreactivity between SARS-CoV-2 and common cold coronavirus spike proteins was assessed at the TCR clonotype level. Post-vaccine blood samples were obtained a median of around 74 days after the second vaccine dose, with a range of roughly 13 to 250 days. Control cultures used a CEFX viral epitope pool as positive control, an HIV-1 Nef peptide pool as negative control, or no peptide. The cultures were stimulated with overlapping spike peptide pools from SARS-CoV-2 and from the common cold coronaviruses HCoV-NL63, HCoV-OC43 and HCoV-229E. In roughly 11 COVID-19 convalescent patients and a handful of infection-naive healthy vaccine recipients, the spike-specific CD4+ TCR repertoire before mRNA vaccination was compared with the repertoire after mRNA vaccination. Broad study findings and their caveats: Among the post-vaccine SARS-CoV-2-reactive clones in convalescent patients, a median roughly 85% showed up only after vaccination, which suggests vaccine-specific priming. The median number of SARS-CoV-2-reactive clonotypes rose from 20 to 25 after infection to about 40 after vaccination, but the change was not significant. Nearly all vaccine-specific clones in convalescent patients (304 of 307) were mono-reactive for SARS-CoV-2 spike rather than cross-reactive with common cold coronaviruses. Relatively few convalescent patients were included in the study, and early timepoints after natural infection were not analyzed.

In the paper's terms, the treatment or condition label means: approximately 11-day PBMC culture with coronavirus spike peptide pools or control peptides (ViraFEST assay). CD4+ T cells from unexposed donors were collected before the COVID-19 pandemic (2011-2018). The ViraFEST assay was used in the study, in which antigen-specific T cells were expanded with peptide pools and expanded clonotypes were subsequently identified by TCR sequencing. Each well held more than 1.5 million PBMCs cultured in IMDM containing roughly 5% human AB serum and approximately 9.8 IU/ml IL-2, with about 10 ug/ml peptide pools added. On days 3 and 7, half of the culture medium was replaced with fresh IL-2-containing medium. After less than 12 days of culture, CD4+ T cells were isolated by negative selection using the EasySep CD4+ T cell isolation kit. As far as cell numbers permitted, CD4+ T cells from unexposed donors were tested for reactivity against SARS-CoV-2 S and N as well as four spike pools from common cold coronaviruses. Ficoll-Paque Plus gradient centrifugation was used to isolate PBMCs from whole blood, and the isolated PBMCs were then either used fresh or cryopreserved at -140C. Culture conditions were generally each tested in triplicate wells. The leukapheresis product used for the unexposed donors was purchased from a commercial source.

The receptor library was made with PCR. DNA from cultured CD4+ T cells was subjected to TCR sequencing with the Oncomine TCR Beta short-read assay at the Johns Hopkins FTIC core. The QIAamp micro DNA kit was used to extract genomic DNA from the cultured CD4+ T cells. Oncomine TCR Beta libraries made from cultured CD4+ T cells were pooled using unique dual indexes and sequenced on an Illumina iSeq 100. In the authors' own workflow: Non-productive sequences were filtered out, and CDR3s that did not start with C, did not end with F or W, or were shorter than 7 amino acids were discarded. The MANAFEST web application was used to identify antigen-specific clonotypes by comparing peptide-stimulated wells against reference wells and other culture wells. An FDR below 0.05, an odds ratio above 5, and a productive frequency above 0.1% in at least two of three replicate wells were required for clones to be considered positive. Cross-reactive clonotypes were defined as significantly expanded in both SARS-CoV-2 spike wells and at least one common cold coronavirus spike condition. Similarity between CDR3 sequences was evaluated in R version 3.6.1 using Levenshtein distances (stringdist) and unrooted phylogenetic trees (ape). The public reads were reanalyzed by TCRdb: fastp trimming at Q25, MiXCR alignment, in-frame beta chains only. Rows are unified per CDR3 protein, each entry keeping the most common DNA and genes. TCRdb's processing, not the authors', yielded these V and J calls. This sample lists around 9,400 distinct CDR3 sequences; around 31% were detected once. 22% of the sample is taken by the ten largest.

From the cysteine up to the phenylalanine, the CDR3 has a length of 16 residues. The only DNA kept is the CDR3, 48 bases in frame from the first base. The V and J ends are trimmed by 0 bases and 2 bases, leaving 11 bases between them. The germline V gene supplies CDR1 MNHEY and CDR2 SVGEGT. Of note for this clonotype: It has no known antigen specificity. No qualities accompany the bases; no much larger clone lies one base away.

This sequence uses TRBV6-2 or TRBV6-3 and TRBJ1-5, with the D gene not confidently named. Material for sequencing was CD4+ T cells from blood, cultured in vitro. The source is a human donor in good health. In nucleotide form, the sequence is TGTGCCAGCAGTTACTCCGGATTTGGAGGCAATCAGCCCCAGCATTTT. This gives the protein CASSYSGFGGNQPQHF.